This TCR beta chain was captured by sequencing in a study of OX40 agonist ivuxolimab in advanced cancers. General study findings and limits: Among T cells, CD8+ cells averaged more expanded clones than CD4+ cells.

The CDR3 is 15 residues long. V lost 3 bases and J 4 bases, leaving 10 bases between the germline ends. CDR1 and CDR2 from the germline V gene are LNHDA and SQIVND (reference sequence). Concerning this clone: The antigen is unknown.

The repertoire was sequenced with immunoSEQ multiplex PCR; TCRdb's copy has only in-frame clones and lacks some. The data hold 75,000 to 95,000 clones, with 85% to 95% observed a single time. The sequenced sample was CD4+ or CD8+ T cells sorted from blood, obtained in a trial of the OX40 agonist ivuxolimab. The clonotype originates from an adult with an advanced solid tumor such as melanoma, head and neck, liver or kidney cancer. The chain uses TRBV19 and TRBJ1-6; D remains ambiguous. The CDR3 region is CASSINFGYNSPLHF. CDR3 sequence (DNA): TGTGCCAGTAGTATTAATTTTGGTTATAATTCACCCCTCCACTTT.